This T cell receptor (beta chain) is from a study of blood T cell repertoires in COVID-19 (dated by TCRdb to 2018 to 2020). With regard to the full study: Collaborator samples came from the United States, Italy and Spain and covered acute and convalescent phases of COVID-19. Where available, HLA class I and class II types were obtained from metadata supplied by the sample provider rather than from assay-based typing. A freely available public database, intended as a resource for researchers studying the immune response to SARS-CoV-2, is where the repertoires were released. The sample metadata nearly always contained a de-identified subject ID, COVID-19 status, age in years and sex. Subjects who had been exposed to COVID-19, were actively infected with it, or had recovered from it provided the deeply sampled blood TCRbeta repertoires that made up the dataset. The prospective study material was composed of cDNA or gDNA derived from T cells, B-cell-depleted T cells, or PBMCs. Samples came from the ongoing ImmuneRACE study (first 160 participants) plus 1,254 subjects from 6 global collaborators.

Regarding this clone: Its antigen specificity is not known. No much larger clone is present one base from it, and per-base qualities are unavailable.

General conclusions and limits of the study: Clinical and demographic metadata were provided uncurated, with the amount varying by source and participant.

Based on the germline V gene (reference sequence), the CDR1 and CDR2 sequences are GTSNPN and SVGIG. From V the trimming removes 6 bases and from J it removes 6 bases, while the gene matches leave 10 bases of the junction unaccounted for. The CDR3 holds 13 amino acids from the cysteine to the phenylalanine. Only the CDR3 portion is preserved as DNA: 39 bases, with reading frame beginning at the first base. Each collaborating institution followed its own protocols to collect whole blood in K2EDTA tubes. For TCRbeta analysis, collaborator samples were shipped as frozen whole blood, as isolated PBMCs, or as DNA extracted from either sample type. The immunoSEQ Assay, a bias-controlled multiplex PCR, was used to amplify TCRbeta CDR3 regions from genomic DNA. Per the authors' processing: The number of nucleated cells in each sample was estimated from the amplification of reference gene primers within the assay. To quantify the absolute abundance of each unique TCRbeta CDR3 rearrangement, sequence reads were collapsed and filtered. For each sample, productive Simpson clonality was calculated by taking the square root of Simpson's diversity index across productive rearrangements. What TCRdb holds here is the immuneACCESS table cut down to in-frame rearrangements. Part of the clones is not present; checked against another copy, under half of the missing clones reflect an unresolved V gene, and the others are unexplained. Clonal size and the V and J genes are those of that table, whereas D and trimming came from the DNA. Recorded for this sample are 150,000 to 200,000 clones; around 82% of them occurred a single time. The ten largest clones take up around 9.8% of the sample.

The sequence was collected from a woman aged 80 or over with acute or convalescent COVID-19. Sample: peripheral blood. The chain was built from TRBV30 and TRBJ1-1, with 7 junctional bases fitting TRBD1. The bases are TGTGCCTGCCGAAATACAGGGGACGCTGAAGCTTTCTTT. Its protein reads: CACRNTGDAEAFF.